This T cell receptor (beta chain) was identified during a study of T-cell reconstitution after alpha-beta-depleted transplantation in children. Points from the study as a whole: Surviving recipient T cells and thymic progenitors underlay high day-60 TCRbeta diversity in some patients. When one year had passed after transplant, most T-cell counts and diversity came from newly produced T cells. Several hundred graft clones that had expanded were reportedly the source of alpha-beta T cells about two months after transplant.

Unique molecular identifiers were used in preparing the TCRbeta library. TCRdb reprocessed the PCR reads with MiXCR, giving one entry per CDR3 protein. This table has roughly 160,000 distinct CDR3 sequences, around 10% appearing once. The CDR3 has 17 residues. The V and J ends lost 0 bases and 0 bases respectively, with 15 bases between them. Germline V gene data show CDR1 as DFQATT and CDR2 as SNEGSKA (reference sequence). There are many counts of this clonotype. Its antigen is undetermined. This chain links TRBV20-1 with TRBJ2-1; D is unclear. Sequenced material: PBMCs, taken before TCRalphabeta/CD19-depleted stem cell transplant. The clonotype originates from a boy aged 2 to 10 with acute myeloid leukemia, due to receive a stem cell transplant. In nucleotides, the CDR3 is TGCAGTGCTAGAGATATCTCGGTGTCTTCCTCCTACAATGAGCAGTTCTTC. Residues: CSARDISVSSSYNEQFF.